Shown below are 14 T cell receptor beta chains from a single sample sequenced in a study of blood T cell repertoires in COVID-19. The protocol was immunoSEQ multiplex PCR, while the TCRdb copy is restricted to in-frame clones and leaves out a portion. The table includes about 210,000 clones, 80% detected once. Sequencing used PBMCs or T cells enriched from blood (not recorded which). Every receptor here comes from a man aged 25 to 40 with acute COVID-19.

This clone was counted a few times. The chain carries TRBV5-4 and TRBJ2-3; 14 bases are a match to TRBD2. Germline values: CDR1 SGHNT, CDR2 YYREEE (reference sequence). J was trimmed by 2 bases and V by 3 bases; bases with no gene match: 2. The CDR3 is 16 residues long. This chain's CDR3 is CASSSGLAGVTDTQYF. The DNA for the CDR3 is TGTGCCAGCAGCTCGGGACTAGCGGGGGTCACAGATACGCAGTATTTT.

The chain combines TRBV7-9 with TRBJ2-7; possibly TRBD2 for D (6 bases). Trimming stripped 5 bases from V and 6 bases from J, with 23 bases between. Germline assignment: CDR1 SEHNR and CDR2 FQNEAQ (reference sequence). The CDR3 runs to 16 residues. The DNA of the CDR3 is TGTGCCAGCAGCATTACCGGGAGCTACCAAGTGGGCGAGCAGTACTTC. This sequence encodes CASSITGSYQVGEQYF.

The chain recombines TRBV5-4 with TRBJ2-3; unclear D gene. V was cut by 0 bases and J by 0 bases, with 8 bases left in between. The CDR3 is made up of 15 amino acids. The V gene's germline CDR1 is SGHNT and CDR2 YYREEE (reference sequence). CDR3 bases: TGTGCCAGCAGCTTGGACAGATCTAGCACAGATACGCAGTATTTT. Protein product: CASSLDRSSTDTQYF.

V is TRBV6-5 and J is TRBJ2-7; TRBD1 agrees at 9 bases. Germline lookup yields CDR1 MNHEY and CDR2 SVGAGI. The CDR3 consists of 15 residues. The trim removed 7 bases at V and 5 bases at J, leaving 12 bases unmatched. CDR3: CASKAMDRGGNEQYF. The CDR3 coding sequence is TGTGCCAGCAAGGCTATGGACAGGGGTGGTAACGAGCAGTACTTC.

This clone was picked up one time. This CDR3 is CAISDPAGSGNTIYF. In DNA form, the CDR3 reads TGTGCCATCAGTGACCCGGCAGGGTCTGGAAACACCATATATTTT. The chain employs TRBV10-3 and TRBJ1-3; perhaps TRBD1 as D (5 bases). Between the trimmed V and J ends, which lost 3 bases and 1 base, there was a span of 10 bases. CDR1 is ENHRY, CDR2 SYGVKD, per germline. The length of the CDR3 is 15 residues.

The V and J genes are TRBV4-1 and TRBJ2-1; a weak D match, TRBD1 (6 bases). There are 14 residues in the CDR3. CDR1 MGHRA and CDR2 YSYEKL come from the germline V gene. Trimming removed 6 bases from V and 2 bases from J, with 11 bases in between. The CDR3, as DNA: TGCGCCAGCAGGGGGGCAAACACCTACAATGAGCAGTTCTTC. Its protein product is CASRGANTYNEQFF.

This clone was counted only a few times. V usage is TRBV7-9 and J usage is TRBJ2-1; 9 bases fit TRBD1. Germline V gene data show CDR1 as SEHNR and CDR2 as FQNEAQ (reference sequence). V lost 1 base and J lost 9; bases outside the gene matches: 10. CDR3 length: 16 amino acids. The CDR3 spells CASSLDPGQGKLEQFF. The DNA of the CDR3 is TGTGCCAGCAGCTTAGACCCGGGACAGGGAAAACTTGAGCAGTTCTTC.

This chain uses TRBV19 with TRBJ2-3; 12 positions agree with TRBD2. Germline V CDR1 and CDR2: LNHDA, SQIVND (reference sequence). The CDR3 sequence is 17 residues long. J gave up 0 bases and V 6 bases, and 7 bases lay outside the gene matches. CDR3: CASRPTSGGISTDTQYF. DNA of the CDR3: TGTGCCAGTAGACCCACTAGCGGGGGGATAAGCACAGATACGCAGTATTTT. Looking up the rest from reference TRBV19 and TRBJ2-3 gives the full variable domain: DGGITQSPKYLFRKEGQNVTLSCEQNLNHDAMYWYRQDPGQGLRLIYYSQIVNDFQKGDIAEGYSVSREKKESFPLTVTSAQKNPTAFYLCASRPTSGGISTDTQYFGPGTRLTVL.

The chain links TRBV5-1 to TRBJ2-5, with D hard to call. Germline CDR1 SGHRS, CDR2 YFSETQ. Deletions cut 0 bases from V and 6 bases from J, with 15 bases between. This CDR3 contains 15 residues. The CDR3: CASSLEAQQIQTQYF. CDR3 coding DNA: TGCGCCAGCAGCTTGGAAGCACAGCAGATACAGACCCAGTACTTC.

The genes are TRBV19 and TRBJ1-2; possible D gene TRBD1, 5 bases. V lost 10 bases and J 7 bases, leaving 13 bases between the germline ends. CDR1 LNHDA and CDR2 SQIVND come from the germline V gene (reference sequence). There are 11 residues in the CDR3. The CDR3 sequence is CATYPGGGYTF. The CDR3 region has the DNA TGTGCCACTTACCCCGGGGGTGGCTACACCTTC.

V is TRBV28 and J is TRBJ1-2, with D maybe TRBD1 (6 bases). The CDR3 spans 15 residues. Per germline, CDR1 MDHEN and CDR2 SYDVKM. Trimming left V 4 bases short and J 4 bases short, with 16 bases between. As DNA, the CDR3 is TGTGCCAGCAGTTCATCAAGAGGACAGTTCTATGGCTACACCTTC. It encodes CASSSSRGQFYGYTF.

In this sample, this clone turned up a few times. One junction end does not reproduce the germline sequence, and a read error may be involved. V is TRBV6-5 and J is TRBJ1-2, with 8 bases matching TRBD1. CDR1 and CDR2 from the germline V gene are MNHEY and SVGAGI. The CDR3 is 14 residues long. This CDR3 is CASIYGTGNYGYTF. The CDR3 DNA is TGTGCCAGCATTTACGGGACAGGAAACTATGGCTACACCTTC.

This clone appeared once. V usage is TRBV25-1 and J usage is TRBJ2-5, with D possibly being TRBD2 (6 bases). V was trimmed by 1 base and J by 10 bases, leaving 13 bases between them. The CDR3 loop spans 13 amino acids. Germline CDR1 reads MGHDK; CDR2 reads SYGVNS. In nucleotides, the CDR3 is TGTGCCAGCAGTGAATCGGCCAGCGGGTACCAGTACTTC. This encodes CASSESASGYQYF.

This clone was seen a single time. J is TRBJ2-1 and V is TRBV15; the match to TRBD2 covers 11 bases. Germline V CDR1 and CDR2: LNHNV, YYDKDF (reference sequence). V trimming: 1 base; J trimming: 9 bases; junction bases outside the gene matches: 11. The CDR3 is 17 residues long. CDR3 sequence reads: CATSRALTGTSGVEQFF. The CDR3 DNA is TGTGCCACCAGCAGAGCCCTCACCGGGACTAGCGGCGTTGAGCAGTTCTTC.